These T cell receptor beta chains were read from a single sample in a study of blood T cell repertoires in COVID-19. The table came from immunoSEQ multiplex PCR; TCRdb's copy has only in-frame clones and leaves some out. The sample has fewer than 200,000 clones, around 92% seen once. Source material: peripheral blood. These receptors all come from a young man with COVID-19, enrolled during active disease. Both conserved end residues are part of each CDR3. The D gene is left open where the match is weak. Not every row has a clone size; where given, it reads once, few, many or a size class.

d_call cdr3_length j_call v_call clone_size cdr3_aa cdr3_nt
TRBD1 18 TRBJ1-2 TRBV15 - CATSRRLDRGGPGKGYTF TGTGCCACCAGCCGACGTTTGGACAGGGGCGGCCCCGGAAAAGGCTACACCTTC
TRBD1 14 TRBJ2-1 TRBV29-1 - CSVEVGTGYNEQFF TGCAGCGTTGAAGTGGGGACAGGCTACAATGAGCAGTTCTTC
TRBD1 15 TRBJ2-7 TRBV5-6 few CASSPETGAFYEQYF TGTGCCAGCAGCCCCGAGACAGGGGCCTTCTACGAGCAGTACTTC
- 15 TRBJ2-2 TRBV9 - CASGPTVPRTGELFF TGTGCCAGCGGGCCGACAGTGCCCCGGACCGGGGAGCTGTTTTTT
- 13 TRBJ2-7 TRBV19 - CASGGRAGYEQYF TGTGCCAGTGGGGGCAGGGCAGGCTACGAGCAGTACTTC
TRBD1 14 TRBJ2-1 TRBV2 - CAGADRGKYNEQFF TGTGCCGGAGCTGACAGGGGGAAGTACAATGAGCAGTTCTTC
- 13 TRBJ1-5 TRBV7-2 - CASSSQSHQPQHF TGTGCCAGCAGCTCCCAATCCCATCAGCCCCAGCATTTT
- 15 TRBJ1-6 TRBV28 - CATSDGGAGNSPLHF TGTGCCACCTCTGATGGCGGGGCTGGTAATTCACCCCTCCACTTT
- 15 TRBJ2-7 TRBV4-1 - CASSQGARFNREQYF TGCGCCAGCAGCCAAGGTGCGAGGTTTAATCGCGAGCAGTACTTC
- 16 TRBJ1-5 TRBV19 few CASRIGSLIRNQPQHF TGTGCCAGTAGGATCGGTTCTTTGATTCGCAATCAGCCCCAGCATTTT
TRBD1 13 TRBJ1-2 TRBV19 - CASKDRSFYGYTF TGTGCCAGTAAGGACAGGAGCTTCTATGGCTACACCTTC
- 13 TRBJ1-5 TRBV7-6 once CASSPGDSQPQHF TGTGCCAGCAGTCCGGGGGACTCGCAGCCCCAGCATTTT
- 11 TRBJ1-6 TRBV28 - CASSLGQSLHF TGTGCCAGCAGTTTGGGACAATCCCTCCACTTT
- 13 TRBJ1-1 TRBV12-3/TRBV12-4 - CASSFTPNTEAFF TGTGCCAGCAGCTTCACACCGAACACTGAAGCTTTCTTT
TRBD1 15 TRBJ1-5 TRBV7-8 - CASSGGTGGNQPQHF TGTGCCAGCAGCGGCGGGACAGGGGGCAATCAGCCCCAGCATTTT
- 14 TRBJ2-7 TRBV29-1 - CSVKGIDPSYEQYF TGCAGCGTGAAGGGGATAGACCCCTCCTACGAGCAGTACTTC
- 14 TRBJ1-1 TRBV18 - CASSPRGVDTEAFF TGTGCCAGCTCACCACGGGGGGTGGACACTGAAGCTTTCTTT
- 11 TRBJ2-1 TRBV20-1 - CSAEGWNEQFF TGCAGTGCTGAGGGCTGGAATGAGCAGTTCTTC
- 15 TRBJ2-2 TRBV12-5 - CASGTIQGHTGELFF TGTGCTAGTGGCACGATACAGGGCCACACCGGGGAGCTGTTTTTT
- 15 TRBJ1-1 TRBV11-2 - CASLPVEFMNTEAFF TGTGCCAGCCTCCCCGTGGAGTTCATGAACACTGAAGCTTTCTTT
TRBD1 17 TRBJ2-1 TRBV15 - CATSRNRGTLSYNEQFF TGTGCCACCAGCAGAAACAGGGGGACCCTTTCCTACAATGAGCAGTTCTTC
TRBD2 16 TRBJ2-7 TRBV4-3 - CASSQDLAGGSYEQYF TGCGCCAGCAGCCAGGACCTCGCGGGGGGATCCTACGAGCAGTACTTC
TRBD1 15 TRBJ2-3 TRBV9 - CASSLGQGDVDTQYF TGTGCCAGCAGCCTCGGACAGGGAGACGTAGATACGCAGTATTTT
- 13 TRBJ2-1 TRBV29-1 - CSAGLLVGNEQFF TGCAGCGCCGGACTGCTGGTAGGCAATGAGCAGTTCTTC
TRBD1 15 TRBJ2-5 TRBV6-5 - CASSNLGTAQETQYF TGTGCCAGCAGTAACCTTGGGACAGCCCAAGAGACCCAGTACTTC
TRBD1 17 TRBJ2-3 TRBV2 - CARGQGAPGTNTDTQYF TGTGCCAGGGGACAGGGAGCCCCCGGGACCAACACAGATACGCAGTATTTT
TRBD2 12 TRBJ2-3 TRBV4-2 - CASSLAGEKQYF TGTGCCAGCAGCCTTGCGGGAGAAAAGCAGTATTTT
TRBD1 15 TRBJ2-7 TRBV24-1 - CATSSRQGARFEQYF TGTGCCACCAGTTCGAGACAGGGGGCTCGGTTCGAGCAGTACTTC
TRBD1 14 TRBJ2-3 TRBV27 - CASTDRGPQDTQYF TGTGCCAGCACCGACAGGGGACCACAAGATACGCAGTATTTT
TRBD1 13 TRBJ2-3 TRBV5-4 - CASSLASTGARYF TGTGCCAGCAGCTTGGCCTCGACAGGGGCCCGGTATTTT
TRBD1 17 TRBJ2-1 TRBV27 - CASSLLGTGLSYNEQFF TGTGCCAGCAGTTTATTGGGGACAGGGCTCTCCTACAATGAGCAGTTCTTC
- 14 TRBJ1-2 TRBV6-2/TRBV6-3 - CASSYMTENYGYTF TGTGCCAGCAGTTACATGACAGAAAACTATGGCTACACCTTC
- 15 TRBJ1-1 TRBV6-5 once CASTFNSQGNTEAFF TGTGCCAGCACCTTTAACTCACAGGGGAACACTGAAGCTTTCTTT
TRBD1 16 TRBJ2-2 TRBV5-5 - CASSALRTGSVGELFF TGTGCCAGCAGCGCGCTCCGGACAGGTTCCGTTGGGGAGCTGTTTTTT
- 14 TRBJ2-3 TRBV6-4 - CASSDLGGKDTQYF TGTGCCAGCAGTGACTTGGGGGGAAAGGATACGCAGTATTTT
TRBD1 14 TRBJ2-3 TRBV7-9 - CASSRDRGQDTQYF TGTGCCAGCAGCCGTGACAGGGGGCAAGATACGCAGTATTTT
- 15 TRBJ2-2 TRBV6-5 - CASSYRKRGTGELFF TGTGCCAGCAGTTACCGAAAACGGGGCACCGGGGAGCTGTTTTTT
- 14 TRBJ1-3 TRBV4-3 - CASSLSRGGNTIYF TGCGCCAGCAGCCTCAGCCGAGGGGGAAACACCATATATTTT
- 13 TRBJ2-2 TRBV9 - CASTKGDTGELFF TGTGCCAGCACCAAAGGGGACACCGGGGAGCTGTTTTTT
- 15 TRBJ2-7 TRBV18 - CASSPMSPGSYEQYF TGTGCCAGCTCACCAATGTCCCCGGGGTCCTACGAGCAGTACTTC
- 16 TRBJ2-7 TRBV7-2 - CASSLGPGAGGGEQYF TGTGCCAGCAGCTTAGGACCCGGGGCAGGGGGAGGAGAGCAGTACTTC
- 15 TRBJ2-2 TRBV13 - CASSSGRRVTGELFF TGTGCCAGCAGCTCAGGACGGAGGGTGACCGGGGAGCTGTTTTTT
- 13 TRBJ2-3 TRBV19 few CASSIRGTDTQYF TGTGCCAGTAGTATTCGTGGCACAGATACGCAGTATTTT
- 14 TRBJ1-5 TRBV27 few CASSFVGSGQPQHF TGTGCCAGCAGTTTTGTGGGATCGGGACAGCCCCAGCATTTT
TRBD1 14 TRBJ1-1 TRBV7-9 - CASSTGQGNTEAFF TGTGCCAGCAGCACGGGACAGGGAAACACTGAAGCTTTCTTT
TRBD1 13 TRBJ1-5 TRBV18 - CASSQGAGQPQHF TGTGCCAGCTCACAGGGGGCTGGCCAGCCCCAGCATTTT
- 13 TRBJ1-1 TRBV28 - CAINGGTDTEAFF TGTGCCATCAACGGGGGTACAGACACTGAAGCTTTCTTT
- 16 TRBJ1-3 TRBV7-2 - CASSSPAGPPGNTIYF TGTGCCAGCAGCTCCCCCGCGGGTCCCCCTGGAAACACCATATATTTT